These 31 T cell receptor beta chains originate from one sample sequenced in a study of T cell responses to AZD1222 COVID-19 vaccine. TCRdb's table, derived via immunoSEQ multiplex PCR, lists solely in-frame clones and lacks some. The sample lists under 150,000 clones; more than 85% were seen once. The sample consisted of peripheral blood, taken on day 0 of AZD1222 vaccination. These receptor sequences come from an adult in good health.

This chain connects TRBV19 to TRBJ2-3, with D possibly being TRBD1 (6 bases). V was shortened by 5 bases and J by 0 bases, with 12 bases between the two germline ends. Per germline, CDR1 LNHDA and CDR2 SQIVND (reference sequence). This CDR3 has 15 amino acids. Written as DNA, the CDR3 is TGTGCCAGTAGTCCCCGGGACACTAGCACAGATACGCAGTATTTT. This translates into CASSPRDTSTDTQYF. Supplemented by reference TRBV19 and TRBJ2-3, the full variable domain reads DGGITQSPKYLFRKEGQNVTLSCEQNLNHDAMYWYRQDPGQGLRLIYYSQIVNDFQKGDIAEGYSVSREKKESFPLTVTSAQKNPTAFYLCASSPRDTSTDTQYFGPGTRLTVL.

The chain has TRBV29-1 and TRBJ1-2; D not certain. The CDR3 consists of 12 residues. The ends were cut back, 3 bases at V and 3 bases at J, with 8 bases in the middle. CDR1 SQVTM and CDR2 ANQGSEA come from the germline V gene. In DNA, the CDR3 is TGCAGCGTTGAGGGCCAGCACTATGGCTACACCTTC. This sequence encodes CSVEGQHYGYTF. The full variable domain, rest sourced from reference TRBV29-1 and TRBJ1-2, is SAVISQKPSRDICQRGTSLTIQCQVDSQVTMMFWYRQQPGQSLTLIATANQGSEATYESGFVIDKFPISRPNLTFSTLTVSNMSPEDSSIYLCSVEGQHYGYTFGSGTRLTVV.

The chain combines TRBV11-2 with TRBJ1-3; D gene uncertain. Trimming pared 5 bases from V and 0 bases from J, leaving 14 bases between. The CDR3 runs to 16 residues. Germline CDR1 and CDR2: SGHAT and FQNNGV. CDR3 sequence (DNA): TGTGCCAGCAGCCAATCGGGTTTTCACTCTGGAAACACCATATATTTT. Protein sequence: CASSQSGFHSGNTIYF. The full variable domain, with the rest looked up from reference TRBV11-2 and TRBJ1-3, is EAGVAQSPRYKIIEKRQSVAFWCNPISGHATLYWYQQILGQGPKLLIQFQNNGVVDDSQLPKDRFSAERLKGVDSTLKIQPAKLEDSAVYLCASSQSGFHSGNTIYFGEGSWLTVV.

The CDR3 DNA follows: TGTGCCATCAGTGAGAAGGGACTAGCGGGGGGTCCTAACACCGGGGAGCTGTTTTTT. Residues: CAISEKGLAGGPNTGELFF. This chain connects TRBV10-3 to TRBJ2-2; TRBD2 aligns across 15 bases. Germline CDR1 reads ENHRY; CDR2 reads SYGVKD. The CDR3 contains 19 residues. Trimming cost V 2 bases and J 2 bases; bases outside gene matches: 6.

This chain joins TRBV3-1 (or the pseudogene TRBV3-2) and TRBJ1-1; D gene ambiguous. The germline gives CDR1 LGHDT, CDR2 YNNKEL (reference sequence). The CDR3 is 13 amino acids. Deletions cut 6 bases from V and 4 bases from J, with 12 bases between. The CDR3 loop is CASRQSRGTEAFF. The CDR3 region has the DNA TGTGCCAGCAGACAGTCCCGGGGCACTGAAGCTTTCTTT.

The chain couples TRBV6-2 or TRBV6-3 to TRBJ1-2; 9 bases are a match to TRBD1. V dropped 2 bases and J dropped 0; count of bases not matched to a gene: 4. Germline assignment: CDR1 MNHEY and CDR2 SVGEGT. This CDR3 region has 16 residues. Here the CDR3 DNA reads TGTGCCAGCAGTTACGACAGGGGGACAGCTAACTATGGCTACACCTTC. This gives the protein CASSYDRGTANYGYTF.

The V gene is TRBV29-1, the J gene TRBJ1-1, with TRBD1 identical over 7 bases. The CDR3 sequence is 13 residues long. The V and J ends lost 6 bases and 4 bases, in that order; junction bases with no gene match: 8. The germline V gene has CDR1 SQVTM and CDR2 ANQGSEA. The CDR3, as DNA: TGCAGCGTGGGTACAGGGGCGGGCACTGAAGCTTTCTTT. Protein sequence: CSVGTGAGTEAFF.

This clone showed up just a few times. The chain uses TRBV7-8 and TRBJ1-1; D ambiguous. In germline, CDR1 is SGHVS, CDR2 FQNEAQ. Trimming left V 3 bases short and J 1 base short, with 6 bases between. The CDR3 consists of 13 residues. CDR3 amino acids: CASSFGRNTEAFF. In DNA form, the CDR3 reads TGTGCCAGCAGCTTCGGAAGGAACACTGAAGCTTTCTTT.

The chain couples TRBV4-1 to TRBJ2-3, with D maybe TRBD2 (5 bases). Germline CDR1 and CDR2: MGHRA and YSYEKL. This CDR3 spans 17 amino acids. The V end lost 0 bases, the J end lost 3 bases, and 16 bases lay between the germline ends. The DNA of the CDR3 is TGCGCCAGCAGCCAAGAATTCGGGGTAGAGTTGACAGATACGCAGTATTTT. Amino acids: CASSQEFGVELTDTQYF.

J is TRBJ1-2 and V is TRBV10-3, with D unclear. The germline CDR1 and CDR2 sequences are ENHRY and SYGVKD. CDR3 size: 14 residues. With 0 bases removed from V and 4 bases from J, the gap between germline ends came to 9 bases. The DNA of the CDR3 is TGTGCCATCAGTGAGTCAGGGTCTGGCTATGGCTACACCTTC. Protein product: CAISESGSGYGYTF.

The rearrangement uses TRBV18 and TRBJ1-2; 7 bases match TRBD1. The junction had 8 bases not matched to a gene; V was cut back by 3 bases and J by 4 bases. The CDR3 consists of 15 residues. Germline lookup yields CDR1 KGHSH and CDR2 LQKENI. CDR3 in DNA: TGTGCCAGCTCACCTGACCGGGACAGTATCTATGGCTACACCTTC. Its protein is CASSPDRDSIYGYTF. Full variable domain (outside the CDR3, taken from reference TRBV18 and TRBJ1-2): NAGVMQNPRHLVRRRGQEARLRCSPMKGHSHVYWYRQLPEEGLKFMVYLQKENIIDESGMPKERFSAEFPKEGPSILRIQQVVRGDSAAYFCASSPDRDSIYGYTFGSGTRLTVV.

The J gene is TRBJ2-2, the V gene TRBV3-1 (or the pseudogene TRBV3-2), with D possibly TRBD2 on 6 matching bases. This CDR3 has 17 residues. Germline CDR1 and CDR2: LGHDT and YNNKEL (reference sequence). V was pared by 4 bases and J by 1 base, with 16 bases between. Here the CDR3 DNA reads TGTGCCAGCAGCCCGGGAGTCAGGTTGGTGAACACCGGGGAGCTGTTTTTT. Translated: CASSPGVRLVNTGELFF.

Comment on this clone: Other DNA sequences within the sample encode an identical CDR3. The chain is built from TRBV5-4 and TRBJ1-4, with D perhaps TRBD1 (5 bases). The CDR3 is 13 amino acids. V was trimmed by 2 bases and J by 4 bases, leaving 6 bases between them. Germline V CDR1 and CDR2: SGHNT, YYREEE (reference sequence). CDR3: CASSFQGNEKLFF. The CDR3 DNA reads as TGTGCCAGCAGCTTTCAGGGTAATGAAAAACTGTTTTTT.

The chain links TRBV6-5 to TRBJ2-2; D gene ambiguous. Trimming stripped 10 bases from V and 6 bases from J, with 15 bases between. The CDR3 totals 13 residues. From germline, CDR1 is MNHEY and CDR2 SVGAGI. CDR3 in DNA: TGTGCCACGCAGGTCTATGACGCCGGGGAGCTGTTTTTT. Its protein product is CATQVYDAGELFF.

The chain recombines TRBV13 with TRBJ2-7; 11 bases map to TRBD2. V dropped 5 bases and J dropped 7; count of bases not matched to a gene: 13. The CDR3 has 16 amino acids. Germline V gene data show CDR1 as PRHDT and CDR2 as FYEKMQ (reference sequence). The DNA of the CDR3 is TGTGCCAGCAGCCCAATCCCGGGACTAGCGGTTAGTGAGCAGTACTTC. Its protein is CASSPIPGLAVSEQYF.

The chain combines TRBV18 with TRBJ1-4, with D unclear. V shed 2 bases and J shed 0 bases, with 4 bases lying between them. The CDR3 contains 14 residues. Germline values: CDR1 KGHSH, CDR2 LQKENI. The CDR3 spells CASSPAATNEKLFF. The CDR3 DNA follows: TGTGCCAGCTCACCAGCAGCAACTAATGAAAAACTGTTTTTT.

The rearrangement uses TRBV5-4 and TRBJ2-3, with 8 bases lining up with TRBD2. After removal of 2 bases from V and 4 bases from J, the junction contained 9 bases not matched to a gene. This CDR3 is built from 16 residues. Germline V CDR1 and CDR2: SGHNT, YYREEE (reference sequence). CDR3 sequence reads: CASSFHPSGPSDTQYF. CDR3 nucleotide sequence: TGTGCCAGCAGCTTTCATCCTAGCGGGCCGTCAGATACGCAGTATTTT.

The chain joins TRBV7-2 to TRBJ1-3, with D unresolved. Trimming cost V 4 bases and J 2 bases, with 6 bases left between them. CDR1 SGHTA and CDR2 FQGNSA come from the germline V gene. The CDR3 extends over 13 amino acids. In DNA, the CDR3 is TGTGCCAGCAGCTCCCTCCCTGGAAACACCATATATTTT. Translated: CASSSLPGNTIYF.

The chain employs TRBV11-2 and TRBJ2-2, with 8 bases aligning to TRBD1. The length of the CDR3 is 15 residues. V was pared by 6 bases and J by 4 bases, with 7 bases of the junction left unmatched. Germline V CDR1 and CDR2: SGHAT, FQNNGV. For the CDR3, the DNA is TGTGCCAGCAGTACTACAGGGGGAGGCACCGGGGAGCTGTTTTTT. It encodes CASSTTGGGTGELFF.

V is TRBV5-4 and J is TRBJ1-3; no clear D. The CDR3 runs 15 residues. Looked up from germline, CDR1 is SGHNT and CDR2 is YYREEE (reference sequence). V lost 0 bases and J lost 0, with 7 bases in between. CDR3 amino acids: CASSLGDYSGNTIYF. CDR3 nucleotides: TGTGCCAGCAGCTTGGGAGATTACTCTGGAAACACCATATATTTT. The variable domain in full, with the rest retrieved from reference TRBV5-4 and TRBJ1-3, is ETGVTQSPTHLIKTRGQQVTLRCSSQSGHNTVSWYQQALGQGPQFIFQYYREEENGRGNFPPRFSGLQFPNYSSELNVNALELDDSALYLCASSLGDYSGNTIYFGEGSWLTVV.

J is TRBJ1-4 and V is TRBV15; D remains unclear. In germline, CDR1 is LNHNV, CDR2 YYDKDF (reference sequence). V gave up 0 bases and J gave up 8 bases, with 13 bases separating them. The CDR3 is made up of 15 amino acids. CDR3 in DNA: TGTGCCACCAGCAGAGAAGGAGGGATGGACGAAAAACTGTTTTTT. Amino acids: CATSREGGMDEKLFF.

The V gene is TRBV11-2, the J gene TRBJ2-1; no definite D call. With 4 bases removed from V and 4 bases from J, the gap between germline ends came to 11 bases. Germline V gene data show CDR1 as SGHAT and CDR2 as FQNNGV. This CDR3 region has 14 residues. The CDR3 nucleotides read TGTGCCAGCAGCTACCCTAGGGCATACAATGAGCAGTTCTTC. It codes for CASSYPRAYNEQFF.

The genes are TRBV11-2 and TRBJ2-5; no firm D call. CDR1 SGHAT and CDR2 FQNNGV come from the germline V gene. This CDR3 has 11 amino acids. V lost 3 bases and J lost 4, with 3 bases in between. CDR3 DNA: TGTGCCAGCAGCTTTTTAGAGACCCAGTACTTC. Protein sequence: CASSFLETQYF.

J is TRBJ2-2 and V is TRBV18, with no clear D. Germline CDR1 and CDR2: KGHSH and LQKENI. V was trimmed by 4 bases and J by 0 bases, leaving 15 bases between them. CDR3 length equals 17 residues. CDR3 amino acids: CASSLGPIQSNTGELFF. As DNA, the CDR3 is TGTGCCAGCTCACTCGGGCCCATACAATCGAACACCGGGGAGCTGTTTTTT. Drawing the rest from reference TRBV18 and TRBJ2-2, the complete variable domain is NAGVMQNPRHLVRRRGQEARLRCSPMKGHSHVYWYRQLPEEGLKFMVYLQKENIIDESGMPKERFSAEFPKEGPSILRIQQVVRGDSAAYFCASSLGPIQSNTGELFFGEGSRLTVL.

The genes are TRBV27 and TRBJ1-5; 7 nucleotides match TRBD1. The V gene's germline CDR1 is MNHEY and CDR2 SMNVEV (reference sequence). V shed 4 bases, J shed 4 bases, and the junction held 13 bases outside the gene matches. The CDR3 has 17 amino acids. The CDR3 DNA is TGTGCCAGCAGTTCCCTCGCACCGGGACAGAAAAATCAGCCCCAGCATTTT. It translates to CASSSLAPGQKNQPQHF.

This clone was counted once. This chain links TRBV19 with TRBJ2-1; D remains unclear. Germline V gene lookup returns CDR1 LNHDA and CDR2 SQIVND (reference sequence). Trimming pared 5 bases from V and 9 bases from J, leaving 17 bases between. The CDR3 length is 14 residues. The CDR3 protein is CASSPPGPYFEQFF. CDR3 DNA: TGTGCCAGTAGTCCCCCGGGCCCCTACTTTGAGCAGTTCTTC.

The chain couples TRBV6-5 to TRBJ1-1; no firm D call. V gave up 5 bases and J gave up 0 bases, with 13 bases separating them. Germline assignment: CDR1 MNHEY and CDR2 SVGAGI. This CDR3 contains 15 residues. CDR3 in amino acids: CASSRKAYMNTEAFF. In DNA, the CDR3 is TGTGCCAGCAGTAGAAAGGCTTACATGAACACTGAAGCTTTCTTT.

The chain is built from TRBV18 and TRBJ2-3, with 11 nucleotides matching TRBD2. V lost 1 base, J lost 3 bases, and 6 bases stayed unmatched. Germline V gene sequence: CDR1 KGHSH, CDR2 LQKENI. The CDR3 has 17 amino acids. The CDR3 sequence is CASSPRLAGPTTDTQYF. The CDR3 DNA reads as TGTGCCAGCTCACCACGACTAGCGGGGCCGACTACAGATACGCAGTATTTT.

This chain links TRBV7-9 with TRBJ2-1, with 9 bases identical to TRBD2. Germline CDR1 is SEHNR and CDR2 is FQNEAQ (reference sequence). V lost 5 bases to trimming and J lost 2 bases; unmatched junction nucleotides: 4. The length of the CDR3 is 15 residues. CDR3 bases: TGTGCCAGCAGCCCAAGCGGGGGGCCCTACAATGAGCAGTTCTTC. Its protein product is CASSPSGGPYNEQFF.

This chain joins TRBV27 and TRBJ1-1; no reliable D call. The ends were cut back, 4 bases at V and 0 bases at J, with 12 bases in the middle. The CDR3 is made up of 15 amino acids. Germline V gene sequence: CDR1 MNHEY, CDR2 SMNVEV (reference sequence). The CDR3 nucleotides are TGTGCCAGCAGTTCCCTACACGGTCTGAACACTGAAGCTTTCTTT. This encodes CASSSLHGLNTEAFF.

This chain connects TRBV27 to TRBJ1-4, with 10 bases identical to TRBD1. Trimming at V came to 6 bases and at J to 5 bases, leaving 0 bases not matched to a gene. From germline, CDR1 is MNHEY and CDR2 SMNVEV (reference sequence). This CDR3 has 13 residues. The CDR3 loop is CASRGQGNEKLFF. In nucleotides, the CDR3 is TGTGCCAGCAGGGGACAGGGGAATGAAAAACTGTTTTTT.